The 11 T cell receptor beta chains below were found in one sample sequenced in a study of OX40 agonist ivuxolimab in advanced cancers. Sequencing was performed with immunoSEQ multiplex PCR; in TCRdb, only in-frame clones are kept and a portion is missing. Among some 100,000 clones, around 85% were seen once, and the ten largest hold about 0.8%. Here the sequenced sample was CD4+ or CD8+ T cells sorted from blood, taken in a trial of the OX40 agonist ivuxolimab. The receptors derive from an adult with an advanced solid tumor such as melanoma, head and neck, liver or kidney cancer.

The chain combines TRBV30 with TRBJ1-2; 10 bases match TRBD1. This CDR3 is built from 19 residues. With 3 bases clipped from V and 3 bases from J, the junction kept 19 bases outside the gene matches. Per the germline V gene, CDR1 is GTSNPN and CDR2 is SVGIG (reference sequence). The CDR3 sequence: CAWSRSSTGTGVSYYGYTF. For the CDR3, the DNA is TGTGCCTGGAGCCGATCCTCCACCGGGACAGGGGTATCGTACTATGGCTACACCTTC.

This chain connects TRBV6-5 to TRBJ1-1; no clear D. Trimming left V 6 bases short and J 0 bases short, with 5 bases between. The CDR3 extends over 12 amino acids. Germline V lookup: CDR1 MNHEY, CDR2 SVGAGI. This CDR3 is CASSHLNTEAFF. The CDR3 nucleotides read TGTGCCAGCAGCCACCTGAACACTGAAGCTTTCTTT.

The V and J genes are TRBV28 and TRBJ1-2, with TRBD1 identical over 8 bases. The CDR3 has 16 residues. Germline values: CDR1 MDHEN, CDR2 SYDVKM. Trimming cost V 5 bases and J 4 bases; bases outside gene matches: 12. The CDR3 spells CASSETGQGAPYGYTF. In DNA form, the CDR3 reads TGTGCCAGCAGTGAAACGGGGCAGGGGGCACCCTATGGCTACACCTTC.

The chain is built from TRBV28 and TRBJ2-7; the D is unclear. Looked up from germline, CDR1 is MDHEN and CDR2 is SYDVKM. The ends were cut back, 6 bases at V and 0 bases at J, with 6 bases in the middle. The CDR3 sequence is 12 residues long. CDR3 nucleotide sequence: TGTGCCAGCAGCGCCTACTCCTACGAGCAGTACTTC. Protein sequence: CASSAYSYEQYF.

V usage is TRBV6-5 and J usage is TRBJ1-5; possible D gene TRBD1, 5 bases. The CDR3 is 13 amino acids. Between the trimmed V and J ends, which lost 0 bases and 7 bases, there was a span of 7 bases. Germline V gene lookup returns CDR1 MNHEY and CDR2 SVGAGI. The CDR3 spells CASSYSWGQPQHF. The CDR3 DNA sequence: TGTGCCAGCAGTTACTCGTGGGGGCAGCCCCAGCATTTT.

This clone has a single count. This chain connects TRBV6-4 to TRBJ2-1; TRBD2 agrees at 13 bases. The germline V gene has CDR1 MRHNA and CDR2 SNTAGT. The CDR3 has 16 amino acids. The trim removed 3 bases at V and 8 bases at J, leaving 7 bases unmatched. CDR3 protein: CASSDLGTSGKDEQFF. DNA of the CDR3: TGTGCCAGCAGTGATTTGGGGACTAGCGGGAAGGATGAGCAGTTCTTC.

V is TRBV18 and J is TRBJ2-1; D gene uncertain. Germline V gene data show CDR1 as KGHSH and CDR2 as LQKENI. The CDR3 runs to 15 residues. V lost 2 bases to trimming and J lost 0 bases, with 8 bases between them. The CDR3, as DNA: TGTGCCAGCTCACCAGGGGTTAGCTCCTACAATGAGCAGTTCTTC. This translates into CASSPGVSSYNEQFF.

J is TRBJ2-2 and V is TRBV25-1; D is possibly TRBD1 (5 bases). The CDR3 is 16 amino acids. Looked up from germline, CDR1 is MGHDK and CDR2 is SYGVNS. V shed 1 base and J shed 1 base, with 10 bases lying between them. Here the CDR3 DNA reads TGTGCCAGCAGTGAATGGGGAAGGGGGAACACCGGGGAGCTGTTTTTT. Amino acids: CASSEWGRGNTGELFF.

Only one count was recorded for this clone. The CDR3 DNA follows: TGTGCCAGTGGGAGGGTTGGCGGGAGGGCCGGGGATACGCAGTATTTT. This encodes CASGRVGGRAGDTQYF. This chain connects TRBV2 to TRBJ2-3, with 9 bases aligning to TRBD2. After removal of 9 bases from V and 6 bases from J, the junction contained 16 bases not matched to a gene. Germline V lookup: CDR1 SNHLY, CDR2 FYNNEI. The CDR3 extends over 16 amino acids.

The rearrangement joins TRBV15 to TRBJ2-1, with D perhaps TRBD1 or TRBD2 (6 bases each). V lost 1 base and J lost 8, with 15 bases in between. CDR1 and CDR2 from the germline V gene are LNHNV and YYDKDF (reference sequence). CDR3 length equals 15 residues. The DNA of the CDR3 is TGTGCCACCAGCAGAGGGGGAGGCAGGGGCTATGAGCAGTTCTTC. Its translation: CATSRGGGRGYEQFF. The full variable domain, in which reference TRBV15 and TRBJ2-1 provide the parts outside the CDR3, is DAMVIQNPRYQVTQFGKPVTLSCSQTLNHNVMYWYQQKSSQAPKLLFHYYDKDFNNEADTPDNFQSRRPNTSFCFLDIRSPGLGDTAMYLCATSRGGGRGYEQFFGPGTRLTVL.

The chain recombines TRBV10-1 with TRBJ2-2; a possible D gene is TRBD1 (5 bases). V was trimmed by 3 bases and J by 6 bases, leaving 5 bases between them. The germline gives CDR1 WNHNN, CDR2 SYGVQD (reference sequence). The CDR3 contains 12 residues. DNA for the CDR3: TGCGCCAGCAGTGAACAGGCCGGGGAGCTGTTTTTT. Translation gives CASSEQAGELFF.